The 15 T cell receptor beta chains given below trace back to one sample, sequenced in a study of T cells in Graves' hyperthyroidism and ophthalmopathy. There were TCR beta CDR3 regions amplified from RNA transcripts. First-round RT-PCR of the TCR CDR3 relied on the HTBI primer set. Each CDR3 protein is one row after TCRdb ran MiXCR on the multiplex PCR reads. The table has 500,000 to 600,000 distinct CDR3 sequences, 20% seen once. Input material: blood. The receptors originated from a man aged 40-49 years with Graves' ophthalmopathy.

In its sample, this clonotype was seen many times. This chain links TRBV6-1 with TRBJ2-2; 8 bases align to TRBD2. The V and J ends lost 4 bases and 1 base, in that order; junction bases with no gene match: 2. This CDR3 has 15 amino acids. Germline V gene data show CDR1 as MNHNS and CDR2 as SASEGT. As DNA, the CDR3 is TGTGCCAGCAGTGCAACTAGCGGGAACACCGGGGAGCTGTTTTTT. Its translation: CASSATSGNTGELFF.

As regards this clonotype: This sequence may be a read error, since a much larger clone differs from it by one base. The rearrangement joins TRBV28 to TRBJ2-3; 8 nucleotides align to TRBD1. The CDR3 extends over 14 amino acids. CDR1 is MDHEN, CDR2 SYDVKM, per germline. The CDR3, as DNA: TGTGCCGGCAGTCGACAGGGGAGCACAGATACGCAGTATTTT. Translating gives CAGSRQGSTDTQYF.

The CDR3 DNA follows: TGTGCCAGCAGCTTTGACGGTGTCACAGATACGCAGTATTTT. Protein: CASSFDGVTDTQYF. The V gene is TRBV7-2, the J gene TRBJ2-3; D is uncertain. Germline V gives CDR1 SGHTA, CDR2 FQGNSA. The CDR3 runs to 14 residues. V was trimmed by 3 bases and J by 2 bases, leaving 9 bases between them.

This clonotype was counted between two and nine times. The rearrangement joins TRBV2 to TRBJ1-2, with TRBD1 matching over 8 bases. Germline lookup yields CDR1 SNHLY and CDR2 FYNNEI. V trimming: 5 bases; J trimming: 4 bases; junction bases outside the gene matches: 9. The CDR3 has 15 amino acids. DNA for the CDR3: TGTGCCAGCAGTATTAACAGGGGGGGGCTCTATGGCTACACCTTC. It specifies CASSINRGGLYGYTF.

This clonotype was seen ten or more times. The chain employs TRBV18 and TRBJ1-2; a weak D match, TRBD1 (6 bases). Deletions cut 1 base from V and 5 bases from J, with 14 bases between. The CDR3 is 15 amino acids. Germline V gives CDR1 KGHSH, CDR2 LQKENI. This chain's CDR3 is CASSPQDRIKYGYTF. In DNA form, the CDR3 reads TGTGCCAGCTCACCACAAGACAGGATTAAATATGGCTACACCTTC.

This clonotype was recorded only once. Being one base from a much bigger clone, this may be a read error. The chain carries TRBV27 and TRBJ2-1; no clear D gene. This CDR3 spans 14 amino acids. Germline CDR1 is MNHEY and CDR2 is SMNVEV (reference sequence). CDR3 residues: CASSLSGFDKEQFF. For the CDR3, the DNA is TGTGCCAGCAGTTTAAGTGGATTTGACAAAGAGCAGTTCTTC.

This clonotype was observed many times. V usage is TRBV7-2 and J usage is TRBJ1-1, with D perhaps matching TRBD1 (6 bases). Trimming left V 8 bases short and J 5 bases short, with 15 bases between. The germline V gene has CDR1 SGHTA and CDR2 FQGNSA. There are 13 residues in the CDR3. CDR3 nucleotide sequence: TGTGCCAGCTCGGGGGGCACGAGGACTGAAGCTTTCTTT. Translated: CASSGGTRTEAFF.

This clonotype has more than one count but fewer than ten. The V call is TRBV7-9, the J call TRBJ2-1; D assignment may be TRBD1 or TRBD2 (6 bases each). This CDR3 has 18 residues. The V gene's germline CDR1 is SEHNR and CDR2 FQNEAQ (reference sequence). The V gene lost 2 bases and the J gene lost 0 bases, with 17 bases spanning the gap. CDR3 DNA: TGTGCCAGCAGCTTAAGGTTCGGGGGCTTTGGCTCCTACAATGAGCAGTTCTTC. Translated, it gives CASSLRFGGFGSYNEQFF. Using reference TRBV7-9 and TRBJ2-1 for the parts outside the CDR3, the full variable domain is DTGVSQNPRHKITKRGQNVTFRCDPISEHNRLYWYRQTLGQGPEFLTYFQNEAQLEKSRLLSDRFSAERPKGSFSTLEIQRTEQGDSAMYLCASSLRFGGFGSYNEQFFGPGTRLTVL.

This chain connects TRBV5-1 to TRBJ1-6; D not resolved. Deletions cut 0 bases from V and 3 bases from J, with 1 base between. The CDR3 length is 13 residues. Looked up from germline, CDR1 is SGHRS and CDR2 is YFSETQ. The CDR3 coding sequence is TGCGCCAGCAGCTTGGACTATAATTCACCCCTCCACTTT. Translation: CASSLDYNSPLHF.

This clonotype has a count of ten or more. J is TRBJ2-7 and V is TRBV4-1; possibly TRBD1 for D (5 bases). V lost 0 bases to trimming and J lost 3 bases, with 6 bases between them. The CDR3 runs 13 residues. CDR1 is MGHRA and CDR2 is YSYEKL in the germline V gene. The CDR3 region is CASSQEGVYEQYF. In DNA, the CDR3 is TGCGCCAGCAGCCAAGAAGGGGTCTACGAGCAGTACTTC.

This rearrangement joins TRBV2 to TRBJ2-2, with 8 bases lining up with TRBD1. The CDR3 has 22 residues. The germline V gene encodes CDR1 SNHLY and CDR2 FYNNEI. V lost 9 bases, J lost 4 bases, and 31 bases stayed unmatched. The CDR3 DNA sequence: TGTGCCAGTGCCCCAGTCTCAACCTACGCAGGGGGCGGGATCGAGAGCACCGGGGAGCTGTTTTTT. It codes for CASAPVSTYAGGGIESTGELFF.

The V and J genes are TRBV24-1 and TRBJ1-5; D gene unclear. Germline-derived CDR1 and CDR2 are KGHDR and SFDVKD. Trimming took off 3 bases at V and 6 bases at J, with 5 bases between the two ends. The CDR3 is 12 amino acids. CDR3 amino acids: CATSDRGQPQHF. CDR3 DNA sequence: TGTGCCACCAGTGATCGGGGTCAGCCCCAGCATTTT.

The chain employs TRBV19 and TRBJ2-4; 11 bases fit TRBD1. Germline V gene lookup returns CDR1 LNHDA and CDR2 SQIVND (reference sequence). The V and J ends lost 5 bases and 8 bases, in that order; junction bases with no gene match: 5. The length of the CDR3 is 14 residues. The CDR3 sequence: CASSVDRGLDIQYF. In nucleotides, the CDR3 is TGTGCCAGTAGTGTGGACAGGGGGCTTGACATTCAGTACTTC.

This clonotype was seen many times. This chain connects TRBV12-3 or TRBV12-4 to TRBJ1-1, with no clear D. V lost 0 bases to trimming and J lost 6 bases, with 14 bases between them. This CDR3 has 15 amino acids. The CDR3 sequence is CASSLALVGESEAFF. CDR3 nucleotides: TGTGCCAGCAGTTTAGCGCTTGTGGGTGAGTCTGAAGCTTTCTTT.

This clonotype appeared a few times. One junction end disagrees with the germline gene, perhaps due to a read error. V is TRBV4-1 and J is TRBJ2-7; D unresolved. The germline V gene encodes CDR1 MGHRA and CDR2 YSYEKL. CDR3 length: 15 amino acids. CDR3 sequence (DNA): TGCGCCAGCGGCCATTCCGACGCCTCCCCCTACGAGCAGTACTTC. Its translation: CASGHSDASPYEQYF.